This TCR beta chain was captured by sequencing in a study of cytomegalovirus exposure and HLA in healthy donors (TCRdb year 2017). A note on the overall study: The roughly 670 repertoires of the first cohort and the 95 to 150 validation repertoires were produced on the same platform, according to a later analysis. Along with the 666-subject first cohort, a separate validation cohort of over a hundred different subjects was used. High-throughput TCR immunosequencing, statistical association of individual TCRs with disease status, and machine learning were combined to predict cytomegalovirus infection status. The study aimed to test whether cataloging public T cell receptors could reveal signatures of past pathogen exposure. Overall results and qualifications from the work: Of the cluster scores, approximately 95% were above 0 in a later analysis, which found that TCRs clustered in the first cohort also tended to co-occur in the approximately 130 validation repertoires. Three of the identified cytomegalovirus-associated TCR beta chains were confirmed in vitro to be specific for cytomegalovirus antigens. All 120 or so repertoires were used to score co-occurrence in the validation cohort in a later analysis, because that analysis had no HLA typing for the cohort. The study listed approximately 150 TCR beta chains as associated with cytomegalovirus. The classifier was reported to diagnose cytomegalovirus status with high specificity and sensitivity in both the original and validation cohorts. While some public TCRs were present in many individuals, most TCR sequences turned up only very rarely across donors. According to the authors, the approach could potentially be generalized to other disease states and immunological phenotypes.

Library prep was done by the immunoSEQ multiplex PCR assay. The authors' pipeline ran thus. A statistical classification framework was developed to diagnose cytomegalovirus status using the catalog of TCR beta chain sequences. In TCRdb, the immuneACCESS table is reduced to in-frame sequences with V and J assigned. These tables do not hold every clone; where another copy was compared, an unresolved V gene accounts for under half, and the others remain unexplained. The V and J calls and the clone size are those of that table, but D and trimming were determined from the DNA. The sample table shows 200,000 to 250,000 clones, and 65% to 85% are seen once. The ten top clones hold about an eighth of the sample. The donors were included in the validation cohort of approximately 120 subjects, a group kept apart from the roughly 700-subject first cohort. Via the germline V gene (reference sequence), CDR1 is LNHDA and CDR2 SQIVND. V lost 4 bases and J lost 4 bases; the stretch between them is 11 bases long. The CDR3 runs 14 amino acids, cysteine and phenylalanine included. Only the CDR3 region is kept as DNA, spanning 42 bases read in frame from base 1.

With respect to this clone: This receptor's antigen is unknown. No much larger clone exists at a distance of one base, and base qualities are not known.

This receptor was obtained from a woman aged 25 to 39 in good health and CMV-seropositive. Sequenced sample: PBMCs. The sequence is built from TRBV19 and TRBJ1-5; the D gene is perhaps TRBD1, from 6 matching bases. The CDR3 loop reads CASSKQGINQPQHF. The DNA reads as follows: TGTGCCAGTAGTAAACAGGGAATAAATCAGCCCCAGCATTTT.